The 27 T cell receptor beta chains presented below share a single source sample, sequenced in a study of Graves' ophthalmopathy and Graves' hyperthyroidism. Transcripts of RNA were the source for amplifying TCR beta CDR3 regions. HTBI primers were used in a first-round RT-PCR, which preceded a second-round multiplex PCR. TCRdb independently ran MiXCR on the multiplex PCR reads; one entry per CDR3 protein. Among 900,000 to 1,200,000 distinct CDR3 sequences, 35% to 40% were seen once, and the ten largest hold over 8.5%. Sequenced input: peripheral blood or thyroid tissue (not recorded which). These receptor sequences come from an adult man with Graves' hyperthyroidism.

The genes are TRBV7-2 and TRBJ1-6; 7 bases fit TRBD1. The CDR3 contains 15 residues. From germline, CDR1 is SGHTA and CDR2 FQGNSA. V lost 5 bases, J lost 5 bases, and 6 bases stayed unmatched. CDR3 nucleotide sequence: TGTGCCAGCAGCCGAGGGACAGACAATAATTCACCCCTCCACTTT. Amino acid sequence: CASSRGTDNNSPLHF.

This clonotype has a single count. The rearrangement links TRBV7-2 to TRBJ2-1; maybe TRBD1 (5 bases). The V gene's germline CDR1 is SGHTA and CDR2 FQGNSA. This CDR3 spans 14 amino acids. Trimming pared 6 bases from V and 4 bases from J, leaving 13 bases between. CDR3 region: CASRPAGSYNEQFF. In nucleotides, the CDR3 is TGTGCCAGCAGACCCGCAGGGTCATACAATGAGCAGTTCTTC.

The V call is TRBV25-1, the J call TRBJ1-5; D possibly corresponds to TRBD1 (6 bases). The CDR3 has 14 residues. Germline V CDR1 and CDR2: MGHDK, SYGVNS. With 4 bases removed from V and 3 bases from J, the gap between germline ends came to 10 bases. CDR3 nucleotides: TGTGCCAGCAGTGGGACAGCGGCCAATCAGCCCCAGCATTTT. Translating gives CASSGTAANQPQHF. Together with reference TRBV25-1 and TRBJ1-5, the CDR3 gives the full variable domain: EADIYQTPRYLVIGTGKKITLECSQTMGHDKMYWYQQDPGMELHLIHYSYGVNSTEKGDLSSESTVSRIRTEHFPLTLESARPSHTSQYLCASSGTAANQPQHFGDGTRLSIL.

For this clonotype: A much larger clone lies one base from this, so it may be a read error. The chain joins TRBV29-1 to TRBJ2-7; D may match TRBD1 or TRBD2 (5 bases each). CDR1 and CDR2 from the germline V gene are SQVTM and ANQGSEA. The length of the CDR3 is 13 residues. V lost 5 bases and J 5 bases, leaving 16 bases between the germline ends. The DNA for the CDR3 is TGCAGCGTTCATCAGGGAAGAGGGGACGAGCAGTACTTC. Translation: CSVHQGRGDEQYF.

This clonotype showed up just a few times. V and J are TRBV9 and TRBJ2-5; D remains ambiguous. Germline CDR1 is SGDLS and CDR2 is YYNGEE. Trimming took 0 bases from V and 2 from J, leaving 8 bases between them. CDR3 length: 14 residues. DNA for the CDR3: TGTGCCAGCAGCGTAGACCCCGGTCAAGAGACCCAGTACTTC. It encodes CASSVDPGQETQYF.

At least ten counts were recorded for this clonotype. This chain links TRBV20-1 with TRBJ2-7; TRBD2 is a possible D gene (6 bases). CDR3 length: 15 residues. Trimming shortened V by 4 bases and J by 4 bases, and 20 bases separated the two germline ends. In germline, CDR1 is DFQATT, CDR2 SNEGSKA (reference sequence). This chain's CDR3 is CSATPGSGDPYEQYF. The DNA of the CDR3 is TGCAGTGCTACCCCGGGTAGCGGAGATCCTTACGAGCAGTACTTC.

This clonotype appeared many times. CDR3 sequence: CSARDRRASKTQYF. The CDR3 DNA reads as TGCAGTGCTAGAGATAGGAGGGCCTCGAAGACCCAGTACTTC. The V and J genes are TRBV20-1 and TRBJ2-5; maybe TRBD2 (6 bases). This CDR3 region has 14 residues. V lost 0 bases and J lost 6, with 14 bases in between. Germline CDR1 DFQATT, CDR2 SNEGSKA (reference sequence).

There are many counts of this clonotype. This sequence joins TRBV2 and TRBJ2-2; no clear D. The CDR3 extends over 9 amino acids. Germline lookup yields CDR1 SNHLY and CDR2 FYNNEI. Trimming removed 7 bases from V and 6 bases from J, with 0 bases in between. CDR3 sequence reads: CASTGELFF. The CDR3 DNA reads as TGTGCCAGCACCGGGGAGCTGTTTTTT.

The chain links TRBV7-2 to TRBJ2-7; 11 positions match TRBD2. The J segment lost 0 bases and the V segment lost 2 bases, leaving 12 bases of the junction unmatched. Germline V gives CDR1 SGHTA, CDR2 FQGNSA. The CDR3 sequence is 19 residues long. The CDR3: CASSLFSRWTSGLSYEQYF. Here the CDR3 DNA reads TGTGCCAGCAGCTTATTTAGTCGGTGGACTAGCGGGCTCTCCTACGAGCAGTACTTC.

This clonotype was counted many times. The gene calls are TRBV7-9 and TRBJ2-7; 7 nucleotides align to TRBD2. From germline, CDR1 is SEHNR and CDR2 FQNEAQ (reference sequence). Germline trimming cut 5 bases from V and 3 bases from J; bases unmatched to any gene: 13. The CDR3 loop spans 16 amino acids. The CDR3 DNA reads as TGTGCCAGCAGCCCAAGACGGCGGGAGACCCACTACGAGCAGTACTTC. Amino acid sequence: CASSPRRRETHYEQYF. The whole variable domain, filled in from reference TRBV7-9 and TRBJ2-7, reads DTGVSQNPRHKITKRGQNVTFRCDPISEHNRLYWYRQTLGQGPEFLTYFQNEAQLEKSRLLSDRFSAERPKGSFSTLEIQRTEQGDSAMYLCASSPRRRETHYEQYFGPGTRLTVT.

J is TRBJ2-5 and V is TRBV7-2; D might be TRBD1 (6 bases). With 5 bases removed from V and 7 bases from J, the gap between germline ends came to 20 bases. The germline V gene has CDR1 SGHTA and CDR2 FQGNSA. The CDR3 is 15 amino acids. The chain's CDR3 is CASSLPRIGGRTQYF. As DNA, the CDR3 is TGTGCCAGCAGCCTCCCACGGATTGGGGGCCGGACCCAGTACTTC. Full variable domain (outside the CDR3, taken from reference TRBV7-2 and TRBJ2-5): GAGVSQSPSNKVTEKGKDVELRCDPISGHTALYWYRQSLGQGLEFLIYFQGNSAPDKSGLPSDRFSAERTGGSVSTLTIQRTQQEDSAVYLCASSLPRIGGRTQYFGPGTRLLVL.

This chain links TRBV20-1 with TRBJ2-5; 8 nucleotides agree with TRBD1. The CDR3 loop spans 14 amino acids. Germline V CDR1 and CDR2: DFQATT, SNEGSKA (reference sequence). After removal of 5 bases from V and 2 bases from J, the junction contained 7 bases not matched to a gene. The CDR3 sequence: CSARPRQGQETQYF. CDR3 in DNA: TGCAGTGCTCGCCCCCGACAGGGGCAAGAGACCCAGTACTTC.

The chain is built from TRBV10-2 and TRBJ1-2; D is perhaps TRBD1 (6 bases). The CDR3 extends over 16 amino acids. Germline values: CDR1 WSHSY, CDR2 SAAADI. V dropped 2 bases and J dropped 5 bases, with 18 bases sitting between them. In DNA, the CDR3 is TGCGCCAGCAGTGAGCCGGACAGTCGAGGGGGATATGGCTACACCTTC. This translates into CASSEPDSRGGYGYTF.

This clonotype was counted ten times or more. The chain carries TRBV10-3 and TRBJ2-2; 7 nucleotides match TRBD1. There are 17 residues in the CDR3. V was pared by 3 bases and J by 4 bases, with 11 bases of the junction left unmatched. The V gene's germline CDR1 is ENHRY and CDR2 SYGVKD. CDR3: CAISDIARDSRTGELFF. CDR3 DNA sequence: TGTGCCATCAGTGACATCGCTAGGGACAGTCGCACCGGGGAGCTGTTTTTT.

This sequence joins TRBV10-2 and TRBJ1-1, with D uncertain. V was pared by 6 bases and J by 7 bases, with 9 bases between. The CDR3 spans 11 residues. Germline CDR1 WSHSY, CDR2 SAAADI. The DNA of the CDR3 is TGCGCCAGCAGGGTGGGCTTTGAAGCTTTCTTT. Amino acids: CASRVGFEAFF.

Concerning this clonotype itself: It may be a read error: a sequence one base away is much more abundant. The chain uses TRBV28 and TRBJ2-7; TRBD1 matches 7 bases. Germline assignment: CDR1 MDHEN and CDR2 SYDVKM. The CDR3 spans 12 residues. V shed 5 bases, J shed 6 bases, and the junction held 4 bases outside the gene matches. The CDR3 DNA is TGTGCCAGCAGTACACAGGGGCTCGAGCAGTACTTC. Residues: CASSTQGLEQYF.

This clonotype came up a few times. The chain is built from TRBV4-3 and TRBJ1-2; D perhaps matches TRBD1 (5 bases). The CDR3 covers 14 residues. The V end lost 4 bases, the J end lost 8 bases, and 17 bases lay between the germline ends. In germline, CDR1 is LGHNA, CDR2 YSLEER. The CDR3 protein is CASSPLGTALGYTF. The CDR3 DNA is TGCGCCAGCAGCCCCCTTGGGACCGCCCTAGGCTACACCTTC.

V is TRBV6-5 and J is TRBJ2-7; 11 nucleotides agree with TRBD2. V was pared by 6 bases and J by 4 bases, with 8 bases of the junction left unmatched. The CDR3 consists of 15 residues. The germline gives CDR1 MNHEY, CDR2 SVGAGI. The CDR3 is CASSPGTSGLYEQYF. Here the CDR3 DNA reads TGTGCCAGCAGCCCCGGGACTAGCGGACTATACGAGCAGTACTTC.

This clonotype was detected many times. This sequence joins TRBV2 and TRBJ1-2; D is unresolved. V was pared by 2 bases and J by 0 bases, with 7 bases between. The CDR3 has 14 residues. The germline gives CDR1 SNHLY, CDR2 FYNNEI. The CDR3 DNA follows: TGTGCCAGCAGTGAACGTAGGGCTAACTATGGCTACACCTTC. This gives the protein CASSERRANYGYTF.

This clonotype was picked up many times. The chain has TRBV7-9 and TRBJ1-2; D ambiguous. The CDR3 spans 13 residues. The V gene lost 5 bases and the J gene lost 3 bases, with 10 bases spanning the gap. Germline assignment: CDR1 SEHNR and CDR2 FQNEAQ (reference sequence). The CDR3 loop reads CASSLGEDYGYTF. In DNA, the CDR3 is TGTGCCAGCAGCCTCGGGGAGGACTATGGCTACACCTTC.

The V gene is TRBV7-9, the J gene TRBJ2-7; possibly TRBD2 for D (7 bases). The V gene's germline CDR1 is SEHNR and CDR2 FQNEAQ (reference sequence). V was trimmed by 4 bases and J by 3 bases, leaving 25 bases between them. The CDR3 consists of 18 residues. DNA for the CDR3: TGTGCCAGCAGCTATAAAGGGGGGGGATCCGTCACGGGCTACGAGCAGTACTTC. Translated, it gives CASSYKGGGSVTGYEQYF.

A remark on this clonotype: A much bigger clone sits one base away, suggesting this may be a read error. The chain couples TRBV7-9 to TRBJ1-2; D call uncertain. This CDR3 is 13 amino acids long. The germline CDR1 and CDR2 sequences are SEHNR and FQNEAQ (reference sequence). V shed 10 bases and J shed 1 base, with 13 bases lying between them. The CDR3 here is CATTGEYNYGYTF. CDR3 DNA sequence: TGTGCCACCACCGGGGAATATAACTATGGCTACACCTTC.

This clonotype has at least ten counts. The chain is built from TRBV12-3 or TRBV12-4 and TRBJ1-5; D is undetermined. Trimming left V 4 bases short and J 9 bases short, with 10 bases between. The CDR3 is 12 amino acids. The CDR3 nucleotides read TGTGCCAGCAGTTCGAGCCCGGGGCCCCAGCATTTT. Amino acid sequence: CASSSSPGPQHF.

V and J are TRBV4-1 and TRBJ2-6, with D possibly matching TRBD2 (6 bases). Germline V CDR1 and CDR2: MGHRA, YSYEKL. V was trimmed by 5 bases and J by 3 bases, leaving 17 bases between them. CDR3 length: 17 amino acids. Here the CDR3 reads CASSFGGASDGANVLTF. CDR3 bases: TGCGCCAGCAGCTTCGGGGGAGCGAGCGATGGGGCCAACGTCCTGACTTTC.

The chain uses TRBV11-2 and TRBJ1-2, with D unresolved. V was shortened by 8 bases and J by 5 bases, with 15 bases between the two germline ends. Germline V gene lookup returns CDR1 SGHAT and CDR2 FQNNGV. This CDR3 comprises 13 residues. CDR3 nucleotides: TGTGCCAGCGCCCCAGGAAGGGAGTATGGCTACACCTTC. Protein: CASAPGREYGYTF.

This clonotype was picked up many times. This chain's CDR3 is CASSHGTSAMYEQYF. CDR3 sequence (DNA): TGTGCCAGCAGTCACGGGACTAGCGCAATGTACGAGCAGTACTTC. The chain carries TRBV12-3 or TRBV12-4 and TRBJ2-7; 10 bases match TRBD2. The CDR3 contains 15 residues. With 5 bases clipped from V and 4 bases from J, the junction kept 8 bases outside the gene matches.

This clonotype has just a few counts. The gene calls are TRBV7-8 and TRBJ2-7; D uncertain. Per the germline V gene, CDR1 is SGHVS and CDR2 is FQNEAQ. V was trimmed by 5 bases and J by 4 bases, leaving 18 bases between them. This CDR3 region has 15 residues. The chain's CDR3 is CASSPPAPRGYEQYF. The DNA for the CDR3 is TGTGCCAGCAGCCCCCCCGCTCCGCGTGGTTACGAGCAGTACTTC.